This is a list of T cell receptor beta chains from one sample in a study of graft-versus-host responses after intestinal transplantation. The protocol was immunoSEQ multiplex PCR, while the TCRdb copy is restricted to in-frame clones and leaves out a portion. Found here are approximately 100,000 clones, around 88% of them singletons; the top ten hold more than 1.4%. Material: PBMCs, obtained 255 days after intestinal transplant. The receptors shown here come from a human patient who received an intestinal transplant, so some T cells may come from the graft donor. Both conserved end residues are part of each CDR3. The D gene is left open where the match is weak. Size is stated for part of the rows, as once, few or many counts, or as a class when the clone is expanded.

d_call clone_size j_call v_call cdr3_nt cdr3_aa
- few TRBJ2-7 TRBV4-1 TGCGCCAGCAGCCCTTGTCCCGGGACATGCTCCTACGAGCAGTACTTC CASSPCPGTCSYEQYF
- - TRBJ2-7 TRBV19 TGTGCCAGTAGTCGGGGGGCCAGCTCCTACGAGCAGTACTTC CASSRGASSYEQYF
TRBD2 - TRBJ2-5 TRBV5-6 TGTGCCAGCAGCTTAGGACTAGGTAGGGAGACCCAGTACTTC CASSLGLGRETQYF
- - TRBJ2-5 TRBV2 TGTGCCAGCAAGGGACCGCGGCGCGGCCAAGAGACCCAGTACTTC CASKGPRRGQETQYF
- - TRBJ2-5 TRBV4-1 TGCGCCAGCAGCCAAGGGGACCCCCGCTCAGAGACCCAGTACTTC CASSQGDPRSETQYF
TRBD1 once TRBJ1-1 TRBV19 TGTGCCAGTAGTATCCAGACAGGGGCGAAAGCTTTCTTT CASSIQTGAKAFF
TRBD1 - TRBJ2-7 TRBV28 TGTGCCAGCAGTTCACAGGGGGCTGGATACGAGCAGTACTTC CASSSQGAGYEQYF
TRBD2 - TRBJ2-3 TRBV7-6 TGTGCCAGCAGCTTAGAAGGTTTCGGGACTAGCGGCACAGATACGCAGTATTTT CASSLEGFGTSGTDTQYF
- - TRBJ2-7 TRBV19 TGTGCCAGTAGTATAGCGGGCGGGACCCCCGAGCAGTACTTC CASSIAGGTPEQYF
- - TRBJ1-5 TRBV5-1 TGCGCCAGCAGCCCGACGAGGGTCGACCAGCCCCAGCATTTT CASSPTRVDQPQHF
- - TRBJ2-2 TRBV5-1 TGCGCCAGCAGCTTGGGCCCTGCCGGGGCCGGGGAGCTGTTTTTT CASSLGPAGAGELFF
TRBD2 - TRBJ2-7 TRBV5-1 TGCGCCAGCAGTTCGGGACTAGCGGGAGGACGAGACAACTACGAGCAGTACTTC CASSSGLAGGRDNYEQYF
TRBD1 - TRBJ1-2 TRBV14 TGCGCCAGCAGCCACCCTAAGACAGGGAATGGCTACACCTTC CASSHPKTGNGYTF
- - TRBJ2-1 TRBV19 TGTGCCAGTAGTATAGATTCGGGCCGCTCCTACAATGAGCAGTTCTTC CASSIDSGRSYNEQFF
- once TRBJ2-1 TRBV19 TGTGCCAGTAGTACCTCAGGGAATAATGAGCAGTTCTTC CASSTSGNNEQFF
TRBD1 few TRBJ2-1 TRBV6-5 TGTGCCAGCAGTTACGTACAGGGGGAAGCCTACAATGAGCAGTTCTTC CASSYVQGEAYNEQFF
TRBD1 - TRBJ1-1 TRBV11-2 TGTGCCAGCAGCTCACAGGGGGACACTGAAGCTTTCTTT CASSSQGDTEAFF
- - TRBJ1-2 TRBV2 TGTGCCAGCAGACCACCCGGGACACCCTATGGCTACACCTTC CASRPPGTPYGYTF
TRBD2 - TRBJ2-1 TRBV2 TGTGCCAGCACCGTGAGGACTAGCGGGGACCCCTACAATGAGCAGTTCTTC CASTVRTSGDPYNEQFF
- - TRBJ1-2 TRBV29-1 TGCAGCGTTGTGGTAGGTGAACACTATGGCTACACCTTC CSVVVGEHYGYTF
TRBD1 - TRBJ2-2 TRBV18 TGTGCCAGCTCACGACAGGGGAACACCGGGGAGCTGTTTTTT CASSRQGNTGELFF
- - TRBJ2-1 TRBV5-1 TGCGCCAGCACTACAGGGGGAGGGAGATCCTACAATGAGCAGTTCTTC CASTTGGGRSYNEQFF
TRBD2 - TRBJ2-6 TRBV7-6 TGTGCCAGCAGCTTAGGCGGAGCGGGGAGCTCTGGGGCCAACGTCCTGACTTTC CASSLGGAGSSGANVLTF
- - TRBJ2-1 TRBV28 TGTGCCAGCAGTTTACGGGAGTTGGAAAATGAGCAGTTCTTC CASSLRELENEQFF
- - TRBJ2-7 TRBV2 TGTGCCAGCAGGACAGGATACGAGCAGTACTTC CASRTGYEQYF
- - TRBJ2-7 TRBV19 TGTGCCAGTAGTCAAACAGGGATAGGGTCCTACGAGCAGTACTTC CASSQTGIGSYEQYF
- - TRBJ1-5 TRBV4-2 TGTGCCAGCAGCCAAGAAAGAGGCCAGATCAATCAGCCCCAGCATTTT CASSQERGQINQPQHF
- - TRBJ2-5 TRBV5-8 TGTGCCAGCTCCCAGTTGGGGGAGGACCTTCTGGAGACCCAGTACTTC CASSQLGEDLLETQYF
- - TRBJ1-6 TRBV4-2 TGTGCCAGCAGCCAAGAGGCTAGAAGGCCCGGAACAAATTCACCCCTCCACTTT CASSQEARRPGTNSPLHF
TRBD1 - TRBJ1-6 TRBV11-1 TGTGCCAGCAGCTTAGCCGGGACAGCGCTGAACACCCTCCACTTT CASSLAGTALNTLHF
TRBD1 - TRBJ1-4 TRBV6-5 TGTGCCAGCAGTACTACAGGGGGCGATGAAAAACTGTTTTTT CASSTTGGDEKLFF
- - TRBJ2-1 TRBV27 TGTGCCAGCAGTATTGGGGGAGACAATGAGCAGTTCTTC CASSIGGDNEQFF
TRBD2 - TRBJ2-3 TRBV27 TGTGCCAGCAGTTCCGCCCTACTAGCGGGGTCCACAGATACGCAGTATTTT CASSSALLAGSTDTQYF
TRBD1 - TRBJ2-1 TRBV4-1 TGCGCCAGCAGCCAAGAAAAAGGGGGCTTCGACAATGAGCAGTTCTTC CASSQEKGGFDNEQFF
- - TRBJ2-1 TRBV7-7 TGTGCTAGCAGCTCTGCGGAGTACAATGAGCAGTTCTTC CASSSAEYNEQFF
- - TRBJ2-7 TRBV5-6 TGTGCCAGCAGCCACAATCTCAGGGGCCTCGACGAGCAGTACTTC CASSHNLRGLDEQYF
TRBD1 - TRBJ2-1 TRBV4-1 TGCGCCAGCAGCTACACCGGGACAGGGTCTTCTACCTACAATGAGCAGTTCTTC CASSYTGTGSSTYNEQFF
TRBD1 - TRBJ1-2 TRBV7-8 TGTGCCAGCAGCCCCCCAGGGGGCTGGGGCTACACCTTC CASSPPGGWGYTF
- - TRBJ2-3 TRBV7-9 TGTGCCAGCGGCGTCCGCGAGCGAAAACCAGATACGCAGTATTTT CASGVRERKPDTQYF
TRBD2 - TRBJ2-1 TRBV27 TGTGCCAGCAGTTGGGGACTAGCGGGGCCCTCCTACAATGAGCAGTTCTTC CASSWGLAGPSYNEQFF
- - TRBJ1-6 TRBV2 TGTGCCAGCAGTTTTGACAGCCTCTATAATTCACCCCTCCACTTT CASSFDSLYNSPLHF
TRBD2 - TRBJ2-3 TRBV7-9 TGTGCCAGCAGCTTGGGGACTAGCGGGGGCGATACGCAGTATTTT CASSLGTSGGDTQYF
TRBD1 - TRBJ2-2 TRBV10-2 TGCGCCAGCAGCGGGACAGGGAACACCGGGGAGCTGTTTTTT CASSGTGNTGELFF
- - TRBJ1-5 TRBV6-6 TGTGCCAGCAGGGAGTATAGCAATCAGCCCCAGCATTTT CASREYSNQPQHF
- - TRBJ2-5 TRBV7-8 TGTGCCAGCAGCTTACCGGGGAGCCCCAATGAGACCCAGTACTTC CASSLPGSPNETQYF
- - TRBJ1-4 TRBV5-1 TGCGCCAGCAGCTTTGGACAGCTTAATGAAAAACTGTTTTTT CASSFGQLNEKLFF
TRBD1 - TRBJ1-2 TRBV28 TGTGCCAGCAGCCAACAGGGGATGAACTATGGCTACACCTTC CASSQQGMNYGYTF
- - TRBJ1-6 TRBV13 TGTGCCAGCAGCGCCCGATCTGGGGGAATTGCGTATAATTCACCCCTCCACTTT CASSARSGGIAYNSPLHF
TRBD2 once TRBJ2-1 TRBV4-2 TGTGCCAGCAGCCAAGATTTGGGGAGGGTGAACAATGAGCAGTTCTTC CASSQDLGRVNNEQFF
- few TRBJ2-5 TRBV7-3 TGTGCCAGCAGCTTAAGTCCGAGTTCTCAAGAGACCCAGTACTTC CASSLSPSSQETQYF
- - TRBJ2-7 TRBV15 TGTGCCACCAGCACAGCCCCCGGGAGATCCTACGAGCAGTACTTC CATSTAPGRSYEQYF
TRBD1 - TRBJ1-1 TRBV6-5 TGTGCCAGCAGCCGACAGGGGGGTTTTGAAGCTTTCTTT CASSRQGGFEAFF
- - TRBJ2-2 TRBV9 TGTGCCAGCAGCGTAGAGGGACACTCGAACACCGGGGAGCTGTTTTTT CASSVEGHSNTGELFF